A selection of T cell receptor beta chains follows, all from one sample in a study of CD8+CD57+ T cells in acquired aplastic anemia. MiXCR was run by TCRdb on the reads, yielding one entry per CDR3 protein. The data contain roughly 80,000 distinct CDR3 sequences, around 70% of them seen just once; the ten biggest clones take up 80% to 90%. Input material: sorted CD4+, CD8+, or CD8+CD57+ T cells (not recorded which) from PBMCs. These TCRs come from a human donor with aplastic anemia. CDR3s include the opening cysteine and the closing phenylalanine or tryptophan. A D gene is named only where the DNA matches it firmly. Not every row has a clone size; where given, it reads once, few, many or a size class.

d_call clone_size j_call v_call cdr3_nt cdr3_aa
- - TRBJ2-5 TRBV10-3 TGTGCCATCTGTGAGTCAAAGGGGCGAGAGACCCAGTACTTC CAICESKGRETQYF
- - TRBJ2-3 TRBV20-1 TGCAGTGCTCGGGACTTTGTCACAGATACGCAGTATTTT CSARDFVTDTQYF
TRBD2 once TRBJ2-3 TRBV2 TGTGCCAGCAGCGTCTGGGTAGGACTAGTCGGATATACGCAGTATTTT CASSVWVGLVGYTQYF
- - TRBJ2-7 TRBV4-2 TGTGCCAGCAGCCAAGCGGCAGCCTCCGACGAGCAGTACTTC CASSQAAASDEQYF
- - TRBJ2-7 TRBV2 TGTGCCAGCAGCTCCCAGCAGCTACTCTCCGAGCAGTACTTC CASSSQQLLSEQYF
TRBD1 - TRBJ2-2 TRBV2 TGTGCCAGCAGGGGGAGTACAGGGGTCACCGGGGAGCTGTTTTTT CASRGSTGVTGELFF
- - TRBJ1-5 TRBV6-2/TRBV6-3 TGTGCCAGCAGTTACTCGAAAGGGGGGCCCCAGCATTTT CASSYSKGGPQHF
- - TRBJ2-7 TRBV4-2 TGTGCCAGCAGCCAAGATGCTGCCGGACTCTACGAGCAGTACTTC CASSQDAAGLYEQYF
TRBD2 - TRBJ2-7 TRBV7-9 TGTGCCAGCAGCTTAGACGGGACTAGCGGGAGCGAGCAGTACTTC CASSLDGTSGSEQYF
TRBD1 - TRBJ2-7 TRBV2 TGTGCCAGCAGTGAGTCGGGACAGGGGGGTTACGAGCAGTACTTC CASSESGQGGYEQYF
- few TRBJ2-3 TRBV25-1 TGTGCCAGCAGTGAGCGGGGTTCTAGCACAGATACGCAGTATTTT CASSERGSSTDTQYF
- - TRBJ1-6 TRBV7-9 TGTGCCAGCAGCTCAAACTATTCACCCCTCCACTTT CASSSNYSPLHF
TRBD2 once TRBJ2-1 TRBV20-1 TGCAGTGCTATTAGGACTAGCGGGAGTGAGCAGTTCTTC CSAIRTSGSEQFF
TRBD1 - TRBJ2-2 TRBV7-6 TGTGCCAGCAGCTCGGGACAGTCGAACACCGGGGAGCTGTTTTTT CASSSGQSNTGELFF
TRBD1 once TRBJ1-4 TRBV10-3 TGTGCCAGCAGTGCAAGCTCCGGGACAGGGGATGAAAAACTGTTTTTT CASSASSGTGDEKLFF
- few TRBJ2-7 TRBV15 TGTGCCACCAGCATAGCAGTTGGGGAGCAGTACTTC CATSIAVGEQYF
TRBD2 - TRBJ2-3 TRBV6-4 TGTGCCAGCACTCCGACTAGCGGGGGTGCAGATACGCAGTATTTC CASTPTSGGADTQYF
- - TRBJ2-3 TRBV2 TGTGCCAGCAGTGACTTGACCGGGAGAAGGGATACGCAGTATTTT CASSDLTGRRDTQYF
TRBD2 - TRBJ2-3 TRBV20-1 TGCAGTGCTAGAGGACTAGCGTTAATCACAGATACGCAGTATTTT CSARGLALITDTQYF
TRBD2 many TRBJ2-1 TRBV5-8 TGTGCCAGCAGTTCCCCCGGGACTAGATTGATCTTC CASSSPGTRLIF
- - TRBJ2-1 TRBV24-1 TGTGCCACCCTCACTAGCGAGCAGTTCTTC CATLTSEQFF
- - TRBJ1-1 TRBV2 TGTGCCAGCCAGGGCGAGATGAGCACTGAAGCTTTCTTT CASQGEMSTEAFF
TRBD2 - TRBJ2-3 TRBV19 TGTGCCAGTAGTAGCTCGGGACTAGCGGGAGGGAGCACAGATACGCAGTATTTT CASSSSGLAGGSTDTQYF
TRBD1 - TRBJ2-1 TRBV15 TGTGCCACCAGCACCCTCTCCGGACAGGGGCCTATCAATGAGCAGTTCTTC CATSTLSGQGPINEQFF
TRBD1 - TRBJ1-4 TRBV24-1 TGTGCCATCGGTAGCCGGGACAGCCCTGAAAAACTGTTTTTT CAIGSRDSPEKLFF
- - TRBJ1-6 TRBV12-3/TRBV12-4 TGTGCCAGCAGTTTAGCAGGGGACCGTAACTCACCCCTCCACTTT CASSLAGDRNSPLHF
TRBD1 once TRBJ1-5 TRBV4-2 TGTGCCAGCAGCCCTATAGAGGGGGCAGGGAATCAGCCCCAGCATTTT CASSPIEGAGNQPQHF
- - TRBJ1-1 TRBV19 TGTGCCAGTAGTATGGGGGGGGTGAACACTGAAGCTTTCTTT CASSMGGVNTEAFF
TRBD1 - TRBJ1-3 TRBV29-1 TGCAGCGTGGGGGACAGGGTTGGAAACACCATATATTTT CSVGDRVGNTIYF
- - TRBJ1-6 TRBV6-1 TGTGCCAGCAGCTCGAGACGGGAGGGGAACTCACCCCTCCACTTT CASSSRREGNSPLHF
TRBD2 - TRBJ2-1 TRBV9 TGTGCCAGCAGCGGCGGGGCGGGAGATGAGCAGTTCTTC CASSGGAGDEQFF
- - TRBJ1-6 TRBV4-2 TGTGCCAGCAGCCAAGAAGGGCTACCGGGCGATTCACCCCTCCACTTT CASSQEGLPGDSPLHF
- few TRBJ2-1 TRBV7-9 TGTGCCAGCAGCTTAGTGGGCAATGAGCAGTTCTTC CASSLVGNEQFF
- - TRBJ2-1 TRBV10-3 TGTGCCATCAGTGAGGGAACGGGCTATGAGCAGTTCTTC CAISEGTGYEQFF
- - TRBJ2-1 TRBV11-2 TGTGCCAGCAGCCTGCTAGGACTGAGCAATGAGCAGTTCTTC CASSLLGLSNEQFF
- many TRBJ1-1 TRBV5-1 TGCGCCAGCAGCTTGGACCGAACAGTGAACACTGAAGCTTTCTTT CASSLDRTVNTEAFF
TRBD1 - TRBJ1-1 TRBV9 TGTGCCAGCAGCCCCAGACAGGGTGACGCTTTCTTT CASSPRQGDAFF
- - TRBJ2-7 TRBV2 TGTGCCAGCAGAGGGATCAGGGTTTCCTACGAGCAGTACTTC CASRGIRVSYEQYF
- - TRBJ2-2 TRBV9 TGTGCCAGCAGCGTAGGGTTTGGCGGGGAGCTGTTTTTT CASSVGFGGELFF
- - TRBJ2-7 TRBV5-4 TGTGCCAGCAGCCCCCAGCTGCAGGCCAACGAGCAGTACTTC CASSPQLQANEQYF
- - TRBJ2-7 TRBV2 TGTGCCAGCCTTTCGGGGGCCCCAACCTACGAGCAGTACTTC CASLSGAPTYEQYF
TRBD1 few TRBJ2-7 TRBV2 TGTGCCAGCTGTGGACAGGGCTACGAGCAGTACTTC CASCGQGYEQYF
- - TRBJ1-3 TRBV19 TGTGCCAGTAGTCAAATCGACGGTTCGCTCTCTGGAAACACCATATATTTT CASSQIDGSLSGNTIYF